The 2 T cell receptor beta chains in this list originate from one sample, sequenced in a study of molecular identifiers for immune sequencing clone quantification. TCRdb used MiXCR to reprocess the PCR reads, holding one entry per CDR3 protein. Among 350,000 or so distinct CDR3 sequences listed, roughly a fifth were seen once. The sequenced material came from naive CD8+ T cells from blood, with Jurkat cell RNA spiked in. Described subset: FACS-sorted CD8+CD4-CCR7+CD45RA+ naive T cells. These receptors all stem from a human donor in good health. Some libraries in this study had Jurkat cell RNA spiked in.

Remarks on this clonotype: Just one base apart from a much larger clone, this may be a read error. The chain uses TRBV7-2 and TRBJ1-1, with no clear D. V lost 5 bases and J lost 3, with 4 bases in between. Germline CDR1 reads SGHTA; CDR2 reads FQGNSA. CDR3 size: 11 residues. The CDR3, as DNA: TGTACCAGCAGCCACTACACTGAAGCTTTCTTT. As protein: CTSSHYTEAFF.

This clonotype has a handful of counts. The J gene is TRBJ2-7, the V gene TRBV20-1; 7 positions match TRBD2. This CDR3 is built from 14 residues. The germline CDR1 and CDR2 sequences are DFQATT and SNEGSKA (reference sequence). Trimming took 0 bases from V and 3 from J; bases not matched to a gene: 5. The CDR3 DNA sequence: TGCAGTGCTAGAGATCCGGGAGGCTACTACGAGCAGTACTTC. Translation gives CSARDPGGYYEQYF.